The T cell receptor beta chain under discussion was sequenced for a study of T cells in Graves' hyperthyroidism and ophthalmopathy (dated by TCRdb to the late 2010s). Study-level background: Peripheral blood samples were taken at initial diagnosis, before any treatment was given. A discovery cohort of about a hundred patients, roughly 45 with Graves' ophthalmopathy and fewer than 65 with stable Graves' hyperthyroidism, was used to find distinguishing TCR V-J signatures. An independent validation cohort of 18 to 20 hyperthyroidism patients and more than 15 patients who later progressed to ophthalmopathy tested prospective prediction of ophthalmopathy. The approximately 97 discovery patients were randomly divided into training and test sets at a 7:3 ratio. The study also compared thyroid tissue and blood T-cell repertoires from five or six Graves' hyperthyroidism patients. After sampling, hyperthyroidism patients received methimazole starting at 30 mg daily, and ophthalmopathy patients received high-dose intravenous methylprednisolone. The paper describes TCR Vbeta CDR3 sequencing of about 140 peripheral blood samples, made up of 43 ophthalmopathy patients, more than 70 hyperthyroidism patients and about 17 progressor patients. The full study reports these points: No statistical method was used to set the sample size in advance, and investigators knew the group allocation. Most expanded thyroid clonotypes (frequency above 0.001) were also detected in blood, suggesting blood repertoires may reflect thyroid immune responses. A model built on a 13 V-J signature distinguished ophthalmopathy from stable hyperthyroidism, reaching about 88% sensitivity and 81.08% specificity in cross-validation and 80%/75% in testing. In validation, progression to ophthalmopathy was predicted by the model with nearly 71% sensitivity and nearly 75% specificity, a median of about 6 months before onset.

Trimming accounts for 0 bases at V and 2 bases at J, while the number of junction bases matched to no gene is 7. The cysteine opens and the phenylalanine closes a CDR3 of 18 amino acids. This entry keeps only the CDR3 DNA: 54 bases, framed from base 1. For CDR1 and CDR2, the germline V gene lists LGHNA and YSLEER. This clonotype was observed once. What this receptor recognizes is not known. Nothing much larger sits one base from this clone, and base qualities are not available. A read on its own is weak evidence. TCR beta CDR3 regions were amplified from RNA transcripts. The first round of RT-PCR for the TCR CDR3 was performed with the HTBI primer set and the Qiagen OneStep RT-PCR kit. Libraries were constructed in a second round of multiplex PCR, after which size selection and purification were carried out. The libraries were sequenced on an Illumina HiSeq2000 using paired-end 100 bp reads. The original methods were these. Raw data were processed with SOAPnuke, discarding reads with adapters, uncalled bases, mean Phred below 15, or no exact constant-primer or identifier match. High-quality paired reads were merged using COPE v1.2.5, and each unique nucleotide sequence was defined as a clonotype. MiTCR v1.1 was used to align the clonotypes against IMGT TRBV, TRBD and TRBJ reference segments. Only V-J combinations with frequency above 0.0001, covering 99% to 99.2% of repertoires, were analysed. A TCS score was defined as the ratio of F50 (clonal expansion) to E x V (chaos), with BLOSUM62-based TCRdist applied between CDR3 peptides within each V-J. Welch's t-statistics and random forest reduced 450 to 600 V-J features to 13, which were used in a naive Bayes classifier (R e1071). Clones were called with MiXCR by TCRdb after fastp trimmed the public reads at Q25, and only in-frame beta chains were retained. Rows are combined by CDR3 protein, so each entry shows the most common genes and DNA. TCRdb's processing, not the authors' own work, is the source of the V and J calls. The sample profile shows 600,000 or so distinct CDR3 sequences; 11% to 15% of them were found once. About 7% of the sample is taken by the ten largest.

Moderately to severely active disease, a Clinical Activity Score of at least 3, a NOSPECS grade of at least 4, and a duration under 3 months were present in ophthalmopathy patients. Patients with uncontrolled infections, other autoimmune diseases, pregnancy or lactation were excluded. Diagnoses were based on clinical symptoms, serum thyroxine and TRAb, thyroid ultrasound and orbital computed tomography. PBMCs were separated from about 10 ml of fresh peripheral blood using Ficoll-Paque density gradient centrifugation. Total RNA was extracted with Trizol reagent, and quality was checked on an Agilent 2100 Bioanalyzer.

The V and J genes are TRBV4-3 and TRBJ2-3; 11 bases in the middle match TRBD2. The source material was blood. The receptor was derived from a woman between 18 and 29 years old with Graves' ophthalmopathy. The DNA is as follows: TGCGCCAGCAGCCAAGAGGGGGTAGCGGGAGGGCCCACAGATACGCAGTATTTT. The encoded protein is CASSQEGVAGGPTDTQYF.